This T cell receptor beta chain originates from a study of T-cell reconstitution after alpha-beta-depleted transplantation in children. Overall study findings and caveats: Fresh T-cell production supplied most of the T-cell counts and diversity seen one year after transplant. It was reported that alpha-beta T cells came from several hundred expanded graft clones (about two months after transplant).

During its preparation, the TCRbeta library received unique molecular identifiers. TCRdb redid the calling of the PCR reads with MiXCR, one entry per CDR3 protein. The sample includes about 240,000 distinct CDR3 sequences, 20% to 30% of them seen just once. The V gene lost 4 bases and the J gene lost 4 bases, with 19 bases spanning the gap. The CDR3 spans 16 residues. Germline CDR1 is ENHRY and CDR2 is SYGVKD. Notes on this clonotype: Its target is unknown.

The source material was PBMCs, sampled before TCRalphabeta/CD19-depleted stem cell transplant. The V gene is TRBV10-3, the J gene TRBJ1-1; TRBD1 might be the D (5 bases). The receptor was isolated from a girl between 2 and 10 years old with Fanconi anemia, due to receive a stem cell transplant. CDR3 protein: CAISGVRSGELTEAFF. DNA of the CDR3: TGTGCCATCAGTGGGGTGAGGTCGGGGGAGCTCACTGAAGCTTTCTTT.